These 18 T cell receptor beta chains were all obtained from the same sample, sequenced in a study of shared clonotypes between healthy human individuals. Some clones are missing from TCRdb's copy, which holds only in-frame ones; the method was immunoSEQ multiplex PCR. The sample holds about 2.3 million clones, 80% to 95% seen once. The sample comprised naive CD4+ T cells from PBMCs. Regarding subset: CD45RA+ positively selected. The receptors originated from a man aged 18 to 35 in good health. Some clones in this sample may be carry-over from other donors' samples.

Concerning this clone: Other DNA sequences in this specimen translate into the identical CDR3. CDR3 in DNA: TGTGCCAGCAGTGACCGGGGACAAGAGACCCAGTACTTC. Translating it yields CASSDRGQETQYF. This chain joins TRBV2 and TRBJ2-5; TRBD2 might be the D (5 bases). CDR1 is SNHLY, CDR2 FYNNEI, per germline. The CDR3 length is 13 residues. The V gene lost 3 bases and the J gene lost 2 bases, with 7 bases spanning the gap.

V gene TRBV30 combines with J gene TRBJ1-5; D remains ambiguous. This CDR3 region has 14 residues. Germline CDR1 GTSNPN, CDR2 SVGIG (reference sequence). V lost 3 bases and J 9 bases, leaving 18 bases between the germline ends. This CDR3 reads CAWRSSGDSLPQHF. The CDR3 DNA is TGTGCCTGGAGATCTTCCGGGGATTCTTTGCCCCAGCATTTT.

The V and J genes are TRBV10-1 and TRBJ2-3; 14 nucleotides match TRBD2. V shed 7 bases and J 1 base; nucleotides not matched to a gene: 16. Germline V gene lookup returns CDR1 WNHNN and CDR2 SYGVQD (reference sequence). This CDR3 comprises 20 residues. CDR3 residues: CASNIPGLAGETHGTDTQYF. DNA of the CDR3: TGCGCCAGCAATATCCCGGGACTAGCGGGAGAGACGCACGGCACAGATACGCAGTATTTT.

V usage is TRBV4-2 and J usage is TRBJ2-2; 10 bases fit TRBD2. Germline V gives CDR1 LGHNA, CDR2 YNFKEQ. With V trimmed by 3 bases and J by 5 bases, 12 bases remained unmatched. CDR3 length: 18 residues. The CDR3 DNA reads TGTGCCAGCAGCCATCCCAGCGGGAGGGCCGAGAGGACCGGGGAGCTGTTTTTT. As protein: CASSHPSGRAERTGELFF.

The rearrangement joins TRBV9 to TRBJ2-7; the D gene could be TRBD1 or TRBD2 (5 bases each). The CDR3 spans 15 residues. Germline CDR1 reads SGDLS; CDR2 reads YYNGEE. V was cut by 10 bases and J by 0 bases, with 20 bases left in between. CDR3 protein: CAGPEIKGSSYEQYF. The CDR3 coding sequence is TGTGCCGGTCCCGAGATTAAGGGGAGCTCCTACGAGCAGTACTTC.

The chain carries TRBV9 and TRBJ2-7; weak D call: TRBD2 (6 bases). The length of the CDR3 is 14 residues. Germline V lookup: CDR1 SGDLS, CDR2 YYNGEE. V was cut by 3 bases and J by 5 bases, with 15 bases left in between. The CDR3 sequence is CASSARVGGDEQYF. The CDR3, as DNA: TGTGCCAGCAGCGCCAGAGTTGGAGGGGACGAGCAGTACTTC.

The chain combines TRBV7-2 with TRBJ2-1; either TRBD1 or TRBD2 may supply D (5 bases each). The germline V and J ends were trimmed by 1 base and 9 bases, with 19 bases remaining between them. From germline, CDR1 is SGHTA and CDR2 FQGNSA. CDR3 length: 16 amino acids. CDR3 amino acids: CASSLGSAPIGGEQFF. Written as DNA, the CDR3 is TGTGCCAGCAGCTTAGGATCCGCGCCGATTGGGGGTGAGCAGTTCTTC.

The genes are TRBV2 and TRBJ2-1, with D possibly matching TRBD2 (6 bases). Germline-derived CDR1 and CDR2 are SNHLY and FYNNEI. Trimming removed 6 bases from V and 9 bases from J, with 9 bases in between. There are 11 residues in the CDR3. The chain's CDR3 is CASRGGGEQFF. The CDR3 bases are TGTGCCAGCAGGGGGGGAGGTGAGCAGTTCTTC.

The gene calls are TRBV27 and TRBJ2-1, with D perhaps matching TRBD2 (5 bases). V lost 6 bases and J lost 0, with 6 bases in between. CDR1 is MNHEY, CDR2 SMNVEV, per germline (reference sequence). The CDR3 runs to 13 residues. CDR3 sequence (DNA): TGTGCCAGCAGGGGAGCCTCCTACAATGAGCAGTTCTTC. It encodes CASRGASYNEQFF.

Regarding this clone: Additional DNA sequences in this sample encode the identical CDR3. The V gene is TRBV28, the J gene TRBJ2-7; weak D call: TRBD2 (6 bases). Looked up from germline, CDR1 is MDHEN and CDR2 is SYDVKM. Trimming cost V 2 bases and J 6 bases, with 11 bases left between them. The CDR3 consists of 13 residues. Written as DNA, the CDR3 is TGTGCCAGCAGTTTAGGGCAGGGAGGCGAGCAGTACTTC. It specifies CASSLGQGGEQYF. The whole variable domain, filled in from reference TRBV28 and TRBJ2-7, reads DVKVTQSSRYLVKRTGEKVFLECVQDMDHENMFWYRQDPGLGLRLIYFSYDVKMKEKGDIPEGYSVSREKKERFSLILESASTNQTSMYLCASSLGQGGEQYFGPGTRLTVT.

The chain employs TRBV15 and TRBJ2-5, with no clear D. The V and J ends lost 0 bases and 4 bases respectively, with 12 bases between them. Per germline, CDR1 LNHNV and CDR2 YYDKDF (reference sequence). The CDR3 contains 15 residues. CDR3 coding DNA: TGTGCCACCAGCAGAGATCCCCTTATAGGAGAGACCCAGTACTTC. It is translated as CATSRDPLIGETQYF.

The gene calls are TRBV18 and TRBJ2-5; the D is unclear. The CDR3 is 14 residues long. Deletions cut 3 bases from V and 6 bases from J, with 14 bases between. Per the germline V gene, CDR1 is KGHSH and CDR2 is LQKENI. CDR3 amino acids: CASSPSVVLQTQYF. Written as DNA, the CDR3 is TGTGCCAGCTCACCGTCGGTAGTTCTTCAGACCCAGTACTTC.

The chain has TRBV25-1 and TRBJ2-1; 7 bases map to TRBD2. Germline V gives CDR1 MGHDK, CDR2 SYGVNS. This CDR3 region has 16 residues. J gave up 5 bases and V 0 bases, and 7 bases lay outside the gene matches. The DNA of the CDR3 is TGTGCCAGCAGTGAATATAAAGCGGGGCTAAACAATGAGCAGTTCTTC. Amino acid sequence: CASSEYKAGLNNEQFF.

The rearrangement joins TRBV28 to TRBJ2-5, with 10 bases fitting TRBD1. V lost 6 bases and J lost 13; bases outside the gene matches: 11. The germline CDR1 and CDR2 sequences are MDHEN and SYDVKM. The CDR3 runs 13 residues. CDR3 in amino acids: CASRPPGTGEGYF. As DNA, the CDR3 is TGTGCCAGCAGGCCGCCCGGGACAGGGGAGGGGTACTTC.

The gene calls are TRBV6-5 and TRBJ1-1; D remains unclear. From germline, CDR1 is MNHEY and CDR2 SVGAGI. The CDR3 is made up of 15 amino acids. V gave up 0 bases and J gave up 4 bases, with 12 bases separating them. The CDR3 reads CASSYSRGWGTEAFF. The CDR3 DNA sequence: TGTGCCAGCAGTTACTCTCGGGGTTGGGGCACTGAAGCTTTCTTT.

The chain joins TRBV19 to TRBJ2-1; TRBD2 matches at 7 bases. Losses at the gene ends were 7 bases for V and 5 bases for J; bases not matched to a gene: 8. The CDR3 extends over 14 amino acids. CDR1 is LNHDA, CDR2 SQIVND, per germline (reference sequence). The CDR3 loop is CASKGGGNNNEQFF. The CDR3 DNA is TGTGCCAGTAAGGGCGGGGGAAACAACAATGAGCAGTTCTTC.

This chain uses TRBV5-1 with TRBJ1-2; D gene unclear. The V end was cut by 4 bases, the J end by 7 bases, with 14 bases between. Germline V CDR1 and CDR2: SGHRS, YFSETQ. The CDR3 has 13 amino acids. The CDR3: CASSPSGSGGYTF. In nucleotides, the CDR3 is TGCGCCAGCAGCCCGTCGGGGTCGGGTGGCTACACCTTC.

The chain combines TRBV5-1 with TRBJ2-3; 10 bases align to TRBD2. The J segment lost 14 bases and the V segment lost 3 bases, leaving 9 bases of the junction unmatched. Germline V lookup: CDR1 SGHRS, CDR2 YFSETQ. There are 13 residues in the CDR3. CDR3 amino acids: CASSSTSGDGGYF. CDR3 in DNA: TGCGCCAGCAGCTCAACTAGCGGGGACGGTGGGTATTTT.